This TCR beta chain was obtained from a study of blood T cells in healthy people across ages (dated by TCRdb to the mid-2010s). Study-level background: Template switching captured roughly one uniquely barcoded TCR beta cDNA molecule per two T cells in model experiments. Using deep sequencing normalized with unique cDNA molecular identifiers, the study measured how TCR beta repertoire diversity changes with age. Four age groups were formed from the donors: young (average roughly 16 years), middle-aged (approximately 39), aged (around 68) and long-lived (about 75). To avoid experimental bias, donors of different ages were distributed randomly across sequencing lanes. Using the same blood draw, the study looked at two additional independent replicas of 1 million unique cDNA reads for two donors, one aged 18 to 29 and the other aged 80 or older. Overall results and qualifications from the work: The percentage of naive T cells measured by flow cytometry correlated strongly with observed TCR beta diversity. As age increased, observed TCR beta diversity per million T cells dropped in a roughly linear way, and a significant reduction was already evident by age roughly 40. The CMV infection status of donors was not known, potentially confounding age-related changes in expanded clonotypes. Total diversity estimates from one million sequenced T cells were considered lower bounds and underestimates. Since profiling was done on bulk unsorted PBMCs, naive and antigen-experienced compartments could not be conclusively compared. Compared with the aged group, more naive CD4+ T cells, fewer expanded clones and increased TCR diversity were shown by the long-lived group, suggesting age selection.

The protocol used for the library was 5' RACE. Sequencing instrument: Illumina HiSeq 2500. A second roughly 6 to 12 cycle PCR used a sample-barcoded 5' primer and a J-beta primer mix. Each TCR beta cDNA molecule received a unique molecular identifier from a template-switch 5' adaptor carrying 12 random nucleotides. Each sample yielded at least 2.5 million CDR3-containing paired-end reads. First-strand cDNA was synthesized from all RNA with the Mint cDNA synthesis kit, primed by a TRBC-specific oligonucleotide. Following uracil-DNA glycosylase treatment, a first 18-cycle PCR with universal primers M1SS and BC2_uni_R was performed on all cDNA. The study's own analysis went as follows. For normalization, 1 million high-quality reads, each with a distinct molecular identifier, were randomly selected from each sample. Instead of being binned into consensus sequences, reads that shared molecular identifiers were thrown out. MiTCR, with a Q25 quality threshold and the strictest error-elimination algorithm, was used for CDR3 identification, clonotype clustering and error correction. A nonparametric unseen species model using Euler transformation provided a lower-bound estimate of total TCR beta diversity. The public reads were reprocessed in TCRdb via fastp at Q25 and MiXCR, keeping in-frame beta chains. Rows are unified per CDR3 protein, each entry keeping the most common DNA and genes. These V and J calls originate from TCRdb's pipeline instead of the authors' own analysis. The sample table shows about 900,000 distinct CDR3 sequences, and under 80% are seen once. The ten largest clones add up to about a quarter of the sample.

CDR1 SGHTA and CDR2 FQGNSA are derived from the germline V gene. From cysteine to phenylalanine, the CDR3 is 13 amino acids long. The DNA shown is the 39-base CDR3, in frame from base 1. Comment on this clonotype: The antigen it binds to is not known. Base-call qualities are not available, and no considerably larger clone is one nucleotide away.

The donors were 40 or so Caucasian individuals from Russia, aged roughly 6 to 100 years, who were systemically healthy. Ten milliliters of peripheral blood were drawn from each donor into EDTA-treated Vacutainer tubes. Ficoll-Paque density-gradient centrifugation was used to isolate PBMCs, with at least 7 million per sample. Trizol reagent was used to extract total RNA from the PBMCs, yielding at least 6 micrograms per sample. For every donor, flow cytometry on a PBMC aliquot measured the percentage of naive CD45RAhigh/CD27high T cells. This TCR was sampled from a man younger than 40 in good health. Rearrangement joined TRBV7-2 to TRBJ2-4, with no reliable assignment of the D segment. Gene TRBJ2-7 matches the end of the DNA better, so the J call may be wrong. Sample: blood. CDR3 loop: CASSAFRDYEQYF. The bases read TGTGCCAGCAGCGCCTTTAGAGACTACGAGCAGTACTTC.